The sequence of this TCR beta chain was determined in a study of CD8 T cells in Susac syndrome. Purification of the CD8+ and CD4+ T cells relied on negative isolation, and TEMRA cells underwent FACS enrichment. The RNA input was roughly 0.45 to 1 ug, and it was reverse transcribed with random hexamers. Multiplex PCR with immunoSEQ amplified the TCR beta CDR3 across 54 Vbeta and 13 Jbeta. Each CDR3 protein is one row after TCRdb ran MiXCR on the immunoSEQ multiplex PCR reads. This table has 150,000 to 200,000 distinct CDR3 sequences, roughly 95% appearing once. Whole-study results and caveats: TCR sequencing and HLA analysis covered a relatively small number of individuals.

This CDR3 has 16 amino acids. CDR1 SGHAT and CDR2 FQNNGV come from the germline V gene. Trimming shortened V by 3 bases and J by 6 bases, and 17 bases separated the two germline ends. A remark on this clonotype: The antigen is undetermined.

The chain couples TRBV11-2 to TRBJ1-4; TRBD1 might be the D (6 bases). The sequence was obtained from a human donor with multiple sclerosis. Sequenced material: CD4+ T cells from PBMCs. The CDR3 loop reads CASSLYRVKADEKLFF. CDR3 coding DNA: TGTGCCAGCAGCTTGTACAGGGTAAAAGCAGATGAAAAACTGTTTTTT. Combining the CDR3 with reference TRBV11-2 and TRBJ1-4 gives the whole variable domain EAGVAQSPRYKIIEKRQSVAFWCNPISGHATLYWYQQILGQGPKLLIQFQNNGVVDDSQLPKDRFSAERLKGVDSTLKIQPAKLEDSAVYLCASSLYRVKADEKLFFGSGTQLSVL.